Presented here are 16 T cell receptor beta chains from one specimen sequenced in a study of human thymus T cells. Profiled with immunoSEQ multiplex PCR; TCRdb holds only in-frame clones, not every one. The data contain approximately 46,000 clones, approximately 95% of them singletons. The sequenced material came from blood. The receptors derive from a girl under two years old with a congenital heart defect but otherwise immunologically healthy.

The J gene is TRBJ2-7, the V gene TRBV29-1, with a weak D call TRBD1 (6 bases). With 3 bases removed from V and 6 bases from J, the gap between germline ends came to 15 bases. The CDR3 is 13 amino acids. CDR1 and CDR2 (germline): SQVTM, ANQGSEA. Written as DNA, the CDR3 is TGCAGCGTTGAGGTAACAGGGTCTGGCGAGCAGTACTTC. Encoded protein: CSVEVTGSGEQYF.

This chain links TRBV28 with TRBJ2-1; 14 positions agree with TRBD2. This CDR3 spans 16 amino acids. Unmatched junction bases numbered 5, after V lost 3 bases and J lost 7 bases. CDR1 and CDR2 from the germline V gene are MDHEN and SYDVKM. CDR3 DNA sequence: TGTGCCAGCAGTTTCAGAGGACTAGCGGGAGGAAATGAGCAGTTCTTC. It yields the protein CASSFRGLAGGNEQFF.

This clone was recorded once. The junction differs from germline at one of its ends, possibly a read error. The chain uses TRBV2 and TRBJ1-5; D is ambiguous. There are 15 residues in the CDR3. Germline CDR1 and CDR2: SNHLY and FYNNEI. CDR3 DNA: TGTGCCAGCAGTGAGGAGGTTGCGGGCAATCAGCTCCAGCATTTT. It is translated as CASSEEVAGNQLQHF.

The CDR3 DNA follows: TGTGCCAGCACCAATACCTGGACAGGGTCTGAAGCTTTCTTT. Translating gives CASTNTWTGSEAFF. The genes are TRBV5-5 and TRBJ1-1; 8 bases line up with TRBD1. V lost 6 bases to trimming and J lost 6 bases; unmatched junction nucleotides: 10. The V gene's germline CDR1 is SGHKS and CDR2 YYEKEE (reference sequence). This CDR3 comprises 14 residues.

This rearrangement joins TRBV7-9 to TRBJ2-1, with 11 bases that match TRBD2. The germline V gene has CDR1 SEHNR and CDR2 FQNEAQ (reference sequence). The CDR3 loop spans 15 amino acids. V lost 0 bases and J lost 7; bases outside the gene matches: 2. CDR3 DNA: TGTGCCAGCAGCTTAGCTAGCGGGAGGGAGAATGAGCAGTTCTTC. This translates into CASSLASGRENEQFF.

The rearrangement uses TRBV7-9 and TRBJ1-1, with D unclear. Looked up from germline, CDR1 is SEHNR and CDR2 is FQNEAQ (reference sequence). The CDR3 extends over 13 amino acids. V lost 3 bases, J lost 4 bases, and 9 bases lay in between. CDR3 protein: CASSFEGPTEAFF. The CDR3 DNA is TGTGCCAGCAGCTTTGAAGGGCCCACTGAAGCTTTCTTT.

This chain's CDR3 is CASMRPITEYNEQFF. The CDR3 DNA reads TGTGCCAGCATGAGGCCGATTACTGAGTACAATGAGCAGTTCTTC. The chain uses TRBV6-1 and TRBJ2-1, with D unresolved. In germline, CDR1 is MNHNS, CDR2 SASEGT. This CDR3 contains 15 residues. V was pared by 7 bases and J by 4 bases, with 17 bases between.

This chain joins TRBV7-6 and TRBJ2-7, with D perhaps being TRBD1 or TRBD2 (5 bases each). The CDR3 extends over 13 amino acids. V was shortened by 8 bases and J by 4 bases, with 15 bases between the two germline ends. Germline CDR1 SGHVS, CDR2 FNYEAQ. The CDR3 bases are TGTGCCAGCTCACGAGGGGCGAATTACGAGCAGTACTTC. Translated: CASSRGANYEQYF.

The chain is built from TRBV7-2 and TRBJ1-1, with D hard to call. Per the germline V gene, CDR1 is SGHTA and CDR2 is FQGNSA. The CDR3 length is 15 residues. V was clipped by 1 base and J by 1 base, with 10 bases between them. Here the CDR3 DNA reads TGTGCCAGCAGCTTAGGTTTGGCTTCGAACACTGAAGCTTTCTTT. It codes for CASSLGLASNTEAFF.

The V and J genes are TRBV30 and TRBJ1-4; 8 bases are shared with TRBD1. This CDR3 has 14 residues. The V gene end was trimmed by 5 bases and the J gene end by 7 bases; junction bases not matched to a gene: 9. Germline CDR1 is GTSNPN and CDR2 is SVGIG (reference sequence). As DNA, the CDR3 is TGTGCCTGGGGCGACAGGGGCGGAGGTGAAAAACTGTTTTTT. Translating it yields CAWGDRGGGEKLFF.

Turning to this clone: Other nucleotide sequences in the sample specify the same CDR3. The J gene is TRBJ2-2, the V gene TRBV4-1; D call uncertain. The CDR3 extends over 13 amino acids. Germline V lookup: CDR1 MGHRA, CDR2 YSYEKL. The V gene lost 1 base and the J gene lost 4 bases, with 4 bases spanning the gap. CDR3 residues: CASSQVSTGELFF. CDR3 in DNA: TGCGCCAGCAGCCAAGTCTCCACCGGGGAGCTGTTTTTT.

This chain joins TRBV28 and TRBJ2-7; no clear D gene. With 3 bases removed from V and 3 bases from J, the gap between germline ends came to 21 bases. Germline lookup yields CDR1 MDHEN and CDR2 SYDVKM. This CDR3 region has 17 residues. The CDR3 DNA follows: TGTGCCAGCAGTTTTTTTAGGTTGCGAAAGGCGAGCTACGAGCAGTACTTC. It specifies CASSFFRLRKASYEQYF.

The V call is TRBV5-4, the J call TRBJ2-1, with TRBD2 matching over 10 bases. The CDR3 extends over 16 amino acids. The ends lost 0 bases at V and 4 bases at J; junction bases unmatched: 4. CDR1 and CDR2 from the germline V gene are SGHNT and YYREEE (reference sequence). The CDR3 region has the DNA TGTGCCAGCAGCTTGGCTAGCGGGAGATCTTACAATGAGCAGTTCTTC. This encodes CASSLASGRSYNEQFF.

The gene calls are TRBV19 and TRBJ2-2; possibly TRBD1 for D (6 bases). Trimming removed 5 bases at V and 4 bases at J, with 14 bases between. The germline CDR1 and CDR2 sequences are LNHDA and SQIVND (reference sequence). This CDR3 is built from 15 residues. This CDR3 reads CASSYRAQVTGELFF. The DNA of the CDR3 is TGTGCCAGTAGTTACAGGGCCCAGGTCACCGGGGAGCTGTTTTTT.

This clone was seen once. The genes are TRBV10-3 and TRBJ2-1; D not resolved. Germline CDR1 ENHRY, CDR2 SYGVKD. Trimming took 3 bases from V and 6 from J, leaving 6 bases between them. The CDR3 has 12 amino acids. For the CDR3, the DNA is TGTGCCATCAGTGACATGACCAATGAGCAGTTCTTC. Its protein is CAISDMTNEQFF.

V is TRBV4-1 and J is TRBJ2-2; either TRBD1 or TRBD2 may supply D (5 bases each). The V and J ends lost 1 base and 3 bases respectively, with 9 bases between them. The CDR3 loop spans 15 amino acids. The germline V gene encodes CDR1 MGHRA and CDR2 YSYEKL. The CDR3 here is CASSQGGLDTGELFF. CDR3 coding DNA: TGCGCCAGCAGCCAAGGGGGGTTGGACACCGGGGAGCTGTTTTTT.